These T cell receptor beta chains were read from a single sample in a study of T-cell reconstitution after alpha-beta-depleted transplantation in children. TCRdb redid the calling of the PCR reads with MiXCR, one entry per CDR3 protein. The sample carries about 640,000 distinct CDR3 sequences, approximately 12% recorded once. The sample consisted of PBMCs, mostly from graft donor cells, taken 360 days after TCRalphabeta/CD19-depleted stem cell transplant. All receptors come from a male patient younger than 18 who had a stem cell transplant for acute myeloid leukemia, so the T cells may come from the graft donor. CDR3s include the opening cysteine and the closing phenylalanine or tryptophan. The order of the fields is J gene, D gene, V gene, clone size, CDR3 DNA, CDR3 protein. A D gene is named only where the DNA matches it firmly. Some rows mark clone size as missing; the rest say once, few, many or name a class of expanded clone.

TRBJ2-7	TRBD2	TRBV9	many	TGTGCCAGCAGCGGGGAGGGCAGGGCAGATGGCTACGAGCAGTACTTC	CASSGEGRADGYEQYF
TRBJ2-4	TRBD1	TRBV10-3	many	TGTGCCATCAGTGGAGGAAGGGGGCGGAAAAACATTCAGTACTTC	CAISGGRGRKNIQYF
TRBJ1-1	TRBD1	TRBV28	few	TGTGCCAGCCATGGGACAGGGACGGCTTTCTTT	CASHGTGTAFF
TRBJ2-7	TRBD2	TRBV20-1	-	TGCAGTGCTAGAGAGGGAGGGAGCGCCCCCTACGAGCAGTACTTC	CSAREGGSAPYEQYF
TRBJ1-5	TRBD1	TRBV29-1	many	TGCAGCGGGACCACAGGGGTTAATCAGCCCCAGCATTTT	CSGTTGVNQPQHF
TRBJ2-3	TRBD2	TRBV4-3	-	TGCGCCAGCAGCCAAGGCGGGAGGGCCCCCGATACGCAGTATTTT	CASSQGGRAPDTQYF
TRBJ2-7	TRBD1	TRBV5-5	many	TGTGCCAGCAGCTTGGTGGACAGGAACGGGTACGAGCAGTACTTC	CASSLVDRNGYEQYF
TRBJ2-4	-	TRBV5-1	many	TGCGCCAGCAGCTTGGACAGGGTGGACATTCAGTACTTC	CASSLDRVDIQYF
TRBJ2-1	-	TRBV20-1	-	TGCAGTGATAGTGATCACAGCGACAATGAGCAGTTCTTC	CSDSDHSDNEQFF
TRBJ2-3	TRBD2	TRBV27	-	TGTGCCAGCAGACACATTTCTAGCGGATTAGATACGCAGTATTTT	CASRHISSGLDTQYF
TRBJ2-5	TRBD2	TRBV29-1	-	TGCAGCGTGGTACCGGGACTAGCGGGAGCGGCCCAGTACTTC	CSVVPGLAGAAQYF
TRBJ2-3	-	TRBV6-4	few	TGTGCCAGCAGTGACTCCGGAGGGGATCAAGGGTACGGAGATACGCAGTATTTT	CASSDSGGDQGYGDTQYF
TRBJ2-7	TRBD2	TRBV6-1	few	TGTGCCAGCAGGAGGGGGGGACTAGCGGGCTCTGGGGGACTCTACGAGCAGTACTTC	CASRRGGLAGSGGLYEQYF
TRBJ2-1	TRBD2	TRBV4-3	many	TGCGCCAGCAGCCAAGACGGGACTAGCGGGAAAAGGTCCTACAATGAGCAGTTCTTC	CASSQDGTSGKRSYNEQFF